This T cell receptor (beta chain) stems from a study of blood T cells in healthy people across ages (dated by TCRdb to between 2014 and 2017). Broadly, across the study: In model experiments, template switching captured roughly one uniquely barcoded TCR beta cDNA molecule for every two T cells. The study measured age-related changes in TCR beta repertoire diversity using deep sequencing normalized with unique cDNA molecular identifiers. Donors were grouped into four age groups: young (average 16 years), middle-aged (39), aged (around 62) and long-lived (82). The study analyzed two additional independent replicas of 1 million unique cDNA reads from the same blood draw for two donors, one aged 18 to 29 and one aged 80 or older. Overall study outcomes, separate from this receptor: Observed TCR beta diversity per million T cells fell roughly linearly with age, and a significant reduction was already apparent by age about 36. Total diversity estimates from one million sequenced T cells were considered lower bounds and underestimates. Conclusive comparison of naive and antigen-experienced compartments was prevented by the profiling of bulk unsorted PBMCs. A strong correlation was found between observed TCR beta diversity and the percentage of naive T cells measured by flow cytometry. The long-lived group showed more naive CD4+ T cells, fewer expanded clones and increased TCR diversity than the aged group, suggesting age selection. Donor CMV infection status was unknown, potentially confounding age-related changes in expanded clonotypes.

Library construction relied on 5' RACE. Instrument on record: Illumina HiSeq 2500. A second PCR of roughly 6 to 12 cycles was performed with a sample-barcoded 5' primer and a J-beta primer mix. A unique molecular identifier was introduced onto each TCR beta cDNA molecule by a template-switch 5' adaptor carrying 12 random nucleotides. Each sample yielded at least 3 million CDR3-containing paired-end reads. First-strand cDNA synthesis was performed from all RNA using the Mint cDNA synthesis kit, with priming by a TRBC-specific oligonucleotide. Following uracil-DNA glycosylase treatment, a first 18-cycle PCR with universal primers M1SS and BC2_uni_R was performed on all cDNA. Concerning the study's data processing: For normalization, 1 million high-quality reads were randomly selected from each sample, with every read carrying a distinct molecular identifier. Reads sharing molecular identifiers were discarded rather than binned into consensus sequences. CDR3 identification, clonotype clustering and error correction used MiTCR with a Q25 quality threshold and the strictest error-elimination algorithm. A nonparametric unseen species model using Euler transformation provided a lower-bound estimate of total TCR beta diversity. TCRdb cleaned the public reads at Q25 with fastp, built clones with MiXCR and kept in-frame beta chains. Entries that share a CDR3 protein sequence are merged under the most common genes and DNA. Here the V and J calls rest on TCRdb's processing, not on the authors' analysis. The sample records about 840,000 distinct CDR3 sequences, under 35% of which are singletons. The ten largest clonotypes hold roughly 10% of the sample.

According to the germline V gene, CDR1 reads SGHVS and CDR2 reads FNYEAQ. V was cut back by 1 base and J by 7 bases, leaving a gap of 9 bases between them. The CDR3 covers 13 residues, taking in both the cysteine and the phenylalanine. CDR3 DNA is the only sequence kept; it has 39 bases, read in frame from the first base. Systemically healthy Caucasian individuals from Russia, about 38 in total and aged roughly 6 to 95 years, were included as donors. Approximately 9.7 milliliters of peripheral blood were drawn from each donor into EDTA-treated Vacutainer tubes. Ficoll-Paque density-gradient centrifugation was used to isolate PBMCs, with at least 6 million per sample. Total RNA was extracted from PBMCs with Trizol reagent, with at least 6 micrograms obtained per sample. The percentages of naive CD45RAhigh/CD27high T cells were determined by flow cytometry on a PBMC aliquot from every donor. Comments on this clonotype: Its cognate antigen has yet to be identified. The record has no base qualities; no much larger clone is one base away.

Another study also made use of these data, one on T cells of mothers and their children. As the second study states: Nine systemically healthy Caucasian individuals served as donors, namely three mothers together with their six children. cDNA synthesis used all of the extracted RNA, with about 1.5 ug of RNA in each 15 ul reaction. In the second PCR, the M1S primer introduced both the sample barcodes and 2-4 random nucleotides. Each mother yielded over 8.5 million TCR beta CDR3 reads and each child 3 million to 3.5 million reads. Thymic selection similarly shapes TCR recombination output in related and unrelated pairs, with minor effect from inherited differences. Normalized repertoire overlap in related mother-child pairs was always slightly higher than in unrelated mother-child pairs, but the difference was never significant. No persistent microchimeric T cell clones were detected, at a sensitivity of about 100 clones per million clonotypes. In the study, deep NGS was used to compare the TCR beta repertoires of mothers and children, and features distinguishing related mother-child pairs from unrelated individuals were sought. Mothers averaged about 37 +/- 4 years of age and children averaged around 11 +/- 4 years. After adapter ligation with NEBNext reagents, the libraries were sequenced on Illumina HiSeq 2000 with 100+100 nt paired-end reads. To prevent cross-contamination, the mother and child libraries were prepared one month apart and sequenced in separate runs. For each donor, between about 450,000 and 2,300,000 distinct TCR beta clonotypes were identified. Naive TCR beta clonotypes were estimated from low-frequency clonotypes matched to each donor's FACS-determined naive share, without sorting.

The TCR was taken from a woman in her thirties or forties in good health. Sequenced: blood. The sequence is built from TRBV7-6 and TRBJ2-3, with TRBD2 perhaps the D gene, on 6 matching bases. CDR3 protein: CASSLVGGNTQYF. The bases read TGTGCCAGCAGCTTAGTCGGAGGGAATACGCAGTATTTT.